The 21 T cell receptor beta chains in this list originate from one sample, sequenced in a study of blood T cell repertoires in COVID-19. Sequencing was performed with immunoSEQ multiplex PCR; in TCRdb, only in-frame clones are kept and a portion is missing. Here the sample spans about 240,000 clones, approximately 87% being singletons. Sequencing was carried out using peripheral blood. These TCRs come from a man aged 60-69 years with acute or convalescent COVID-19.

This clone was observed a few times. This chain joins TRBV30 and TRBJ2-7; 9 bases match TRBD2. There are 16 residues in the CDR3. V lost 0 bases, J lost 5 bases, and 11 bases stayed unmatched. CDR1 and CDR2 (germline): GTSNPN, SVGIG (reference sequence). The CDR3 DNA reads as TGTGCCTGGAGTGTACAGGGAGGACTAGCGAACGACGAGCAGTACTTC. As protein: CAWSVQGGLANDEQYF.

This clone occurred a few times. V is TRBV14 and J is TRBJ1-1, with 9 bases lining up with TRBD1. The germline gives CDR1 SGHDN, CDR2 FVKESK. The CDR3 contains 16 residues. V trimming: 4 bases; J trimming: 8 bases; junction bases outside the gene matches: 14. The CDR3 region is CASSPRDRVRPLEAFF. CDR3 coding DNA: TGTGCCAGCAGCCCCCGGGACAGGGTCCGACCACTGGAAGCTTTCTTT. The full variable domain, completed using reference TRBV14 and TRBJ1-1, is EAGVTQFPSHSVIEKGQTVTLRCDPISGHDNLYWYRRVMGKEIKFLLHFVKESKQDESGMPNNRFLAERTGGTYSTLKVQPAELEDSGVYFCASSPRDRVRPLEAFFGQGTRLTVV.

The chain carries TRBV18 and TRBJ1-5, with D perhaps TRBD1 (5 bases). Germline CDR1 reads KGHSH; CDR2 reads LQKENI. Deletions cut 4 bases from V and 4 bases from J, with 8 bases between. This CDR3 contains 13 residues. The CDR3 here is CASSLDSNQPQHF. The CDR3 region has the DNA TGTGCCAGCTCACTCGACAGTAATCAGCCCCAGCATTTT. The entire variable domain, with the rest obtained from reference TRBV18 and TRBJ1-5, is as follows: NAGVMQNPRHLVRRRGQEARLRCSPMKGHSHVYWYRQLPEEGLKFMVYLQKENIIDESGMPKERFSAEFPKEGPSILRIQQVVRGDSAAYFCASSLDSNQPQHFGDGTRLSIL.

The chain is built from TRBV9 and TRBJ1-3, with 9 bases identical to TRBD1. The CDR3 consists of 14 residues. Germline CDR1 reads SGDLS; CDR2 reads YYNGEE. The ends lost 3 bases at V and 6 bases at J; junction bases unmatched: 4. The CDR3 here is CASSGQGGENTIYF. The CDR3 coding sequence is TGTGCCAGCAGCGGACAGGGGGGCGAAAACACCATATATTTT.

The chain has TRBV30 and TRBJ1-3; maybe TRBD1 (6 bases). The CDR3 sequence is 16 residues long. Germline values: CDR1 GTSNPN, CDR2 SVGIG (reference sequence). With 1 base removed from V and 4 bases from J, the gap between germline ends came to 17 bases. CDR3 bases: TGTGCCTGGAGTGCCGGACAGACGTATAACGGAAACACCATATATTTT. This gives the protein CAWSAGQTYNGNTIYF. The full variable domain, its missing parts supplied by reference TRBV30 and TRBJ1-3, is SQTIHQWPATLVQPVGSPLSLECTVEGTSNPNLYWYRQAAGRGLQLLFYSVGIGQISSEVPQNLSASRPQDRQFILSSKKLLLSDSGFYLCAWSAGQTYNGNTIYFGEGSWLTVV.

CDR3 DNA: TGTGCCAGCAGTCGTTTTCCTCCTTCTAGCGCCTTCAACACCGGGGAGCTGTTTTTT. It is translated as CASSRFPPSSAFNTGELFF. The genes are TRBV27 and TRBJ2-2; weak D call: TRBD2 (6 bases). This CDR3 has 19 amino acids. The germline V gene has CDR1 MNHEY and CDR2 SMNVEV (reference sequence). Trimming left V 5 bases short and J 2 bases short, with 24 bases between.

In DNA, the CDR3 is TGTGCCAGCAGCAACTCCGGGACAGGGAATTCACCCCTCCACTTT. Its protein product is CASSNSGTGNSPLHF. The V and J genes are TRBV6-5 and TRBJ1-6; TRBD1 matches 9 bases. Trimming removed 6 bases from V and 7 bases from J; junction bases left unmatched: 7. This CDR3 contains 15 residues. CDR1 is MNHEY, CDR2 SVGAGI, per germline.

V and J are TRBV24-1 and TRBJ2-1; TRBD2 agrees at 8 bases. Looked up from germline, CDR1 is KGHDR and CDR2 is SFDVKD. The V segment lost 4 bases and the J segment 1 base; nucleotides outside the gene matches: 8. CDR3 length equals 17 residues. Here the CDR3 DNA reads TGTGCCACCAGTGACCCGGGAACTAGCGGATCCTACAATGAGCAGTTCTTC. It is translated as CATSDPGTSGSYNEQFF.

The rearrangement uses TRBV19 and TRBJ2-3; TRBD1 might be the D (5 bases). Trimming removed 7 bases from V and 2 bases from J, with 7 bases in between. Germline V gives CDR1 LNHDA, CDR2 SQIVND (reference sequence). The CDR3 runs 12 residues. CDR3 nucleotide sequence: TGTGCCAGTAAGGACAACACAGATACGCAGTATTTT. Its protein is CASKDNTDTQYF. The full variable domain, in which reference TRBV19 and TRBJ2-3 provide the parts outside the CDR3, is DGGITQSPKYLFRKEGQNVTLSCEQNLNHDAMYWYRQDPGQGLRLIYYSQIVNDFQKGDIAEGYSVSREKKESFPLTVTSAQKNPTAFYLCASKDNTDTQYFGPGTRLTVL.

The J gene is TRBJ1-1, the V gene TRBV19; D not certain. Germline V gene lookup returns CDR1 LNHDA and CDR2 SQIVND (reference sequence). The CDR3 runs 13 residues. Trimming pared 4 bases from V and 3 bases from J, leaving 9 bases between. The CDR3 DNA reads TGTGCCAGTAGTACTACTTCGGACACTGAAGCTTTCTTT. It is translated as CASSTTSDTEAFF. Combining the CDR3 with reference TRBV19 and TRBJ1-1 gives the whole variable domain DGGITQSPKYLFRKEGQNVTLSCEQNLNHDAMYWYRQDPGQGLRLIYYSQIVNDFQKGDIAEGYSVSREKKESFPLTVTSAQKNPTAFYLCASSTTSDTEAFFGQGTRLTVV.

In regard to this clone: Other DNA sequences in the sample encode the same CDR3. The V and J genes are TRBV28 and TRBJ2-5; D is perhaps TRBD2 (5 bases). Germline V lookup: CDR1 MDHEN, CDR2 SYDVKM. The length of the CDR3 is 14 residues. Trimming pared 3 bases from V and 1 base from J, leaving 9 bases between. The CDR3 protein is CASSLAGIQETQYF. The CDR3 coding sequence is TGTGCCAGCAGTTTGGCGGGTATCCAAGAGACCCAGTACTTC.

The CDR3 DNA reads as TGTGCCAGCAGCGTATCTGACAGGGCTGGCACTGAAGCTTTCTTT. This gives the protein CASSVSDRAGTEAFF. The V gene is TRBV9, the J gene TRBJ1-1; TRBD1 matches 7 bases. Germline values: CDR1 SGDLS, CDR2 YYNGEE. Trimming removed 1 base from V and 4 bases from J; junction bases left unmatched: 7. The CDR3 length is 15 residues.

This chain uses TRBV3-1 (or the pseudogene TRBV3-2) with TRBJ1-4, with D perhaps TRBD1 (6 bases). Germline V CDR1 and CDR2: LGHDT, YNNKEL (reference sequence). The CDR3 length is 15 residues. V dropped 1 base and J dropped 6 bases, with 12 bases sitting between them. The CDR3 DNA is TGTGCCAGCAGCCAAGGGGGGCGCGGGTATGAAAAACTGTTTTTT. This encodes CASSQGGRGYEKLFF.

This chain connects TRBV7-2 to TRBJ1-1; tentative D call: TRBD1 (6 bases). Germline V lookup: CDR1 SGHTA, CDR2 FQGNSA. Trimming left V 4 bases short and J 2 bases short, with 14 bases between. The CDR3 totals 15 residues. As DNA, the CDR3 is TGTGCCAGCAGCTCCCAAGGGGGGGGAAACACTGAAGCTTTCTTT. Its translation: CASSSQGGGNTEAFF.

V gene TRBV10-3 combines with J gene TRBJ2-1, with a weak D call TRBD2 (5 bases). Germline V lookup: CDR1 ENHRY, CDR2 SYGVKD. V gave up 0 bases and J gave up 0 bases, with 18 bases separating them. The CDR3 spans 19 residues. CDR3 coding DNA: TGTGCCATCAGTGAGTCGAAATCCTCTAAGCGGAGCTCCTACAATGAGCAGTTCTTC. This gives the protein CAISESKSSKRSSYNEQFF.

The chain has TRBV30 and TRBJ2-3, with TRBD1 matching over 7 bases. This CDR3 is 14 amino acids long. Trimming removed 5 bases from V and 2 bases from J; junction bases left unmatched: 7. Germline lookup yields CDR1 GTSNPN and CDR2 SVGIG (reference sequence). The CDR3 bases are TGTGCCTGGGATGGGACAGAGAACACAGATACGCAGTATTTT. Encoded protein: CAWDGTENTDTQYF.

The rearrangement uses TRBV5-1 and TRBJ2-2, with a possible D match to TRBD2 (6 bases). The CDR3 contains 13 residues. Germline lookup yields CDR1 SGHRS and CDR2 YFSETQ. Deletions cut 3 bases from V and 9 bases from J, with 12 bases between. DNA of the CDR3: TGCGCCAGCAGCTATGGAGGGTTCCGGGAGCTGTTTTTT. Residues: CASSYGGFRELFF.

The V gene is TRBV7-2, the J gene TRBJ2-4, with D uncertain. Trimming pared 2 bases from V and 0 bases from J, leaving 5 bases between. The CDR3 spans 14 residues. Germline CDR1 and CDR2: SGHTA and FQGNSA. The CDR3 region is CASSLNIAKNIQYF. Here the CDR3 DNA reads TGTGCCAGCAGCTTAAACATAGCCAAAAACATTCAGTACTTC. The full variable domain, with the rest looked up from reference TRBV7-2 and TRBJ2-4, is GAGVSQSPSNKVTEKGKDVELRCDPISGHTALYWYRQSLGQGLEFLIYFQGNSAPDKSGLPSDRFSAERTGGSVSTLTIQRTQQEDSAVYLCASSLNIAKNIQYFGAGTRLSVL.

CDR3 nucleotide sequence: TGTGCCAGCGCACTTGACAGGGGGGGAAATGAAAAACTGTTTTTT. It encodes CASALDRGGNEKLFF. This chain links TRBV2 with TRBJ1-4, with TRBD1 matching over 9 bases. This CDR3 region has 15 residues. Germline values: CDR1 SNHLY, CDR2 FYNNEI. The V segment lost 8 bases and the J segment 5 bases; nucleotides outside the gene matches: 9.

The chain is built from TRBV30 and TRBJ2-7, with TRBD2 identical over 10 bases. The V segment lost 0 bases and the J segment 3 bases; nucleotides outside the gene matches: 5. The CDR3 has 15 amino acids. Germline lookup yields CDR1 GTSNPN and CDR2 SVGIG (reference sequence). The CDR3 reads CAWSVAASGSYEQYF. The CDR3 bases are TGTGCCTGGAGTGTAGCGGCTAGCGGGAGCTACGAGCAGTACTTC.

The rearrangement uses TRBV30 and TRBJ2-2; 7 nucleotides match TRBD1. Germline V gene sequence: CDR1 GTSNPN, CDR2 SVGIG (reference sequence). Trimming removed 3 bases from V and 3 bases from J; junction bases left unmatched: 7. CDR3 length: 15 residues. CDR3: CAWSLRQGDTGELFF. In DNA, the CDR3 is TGTGCCTGGAGCCTCAGGCAGGGGGACACCGGGGAGCTGTTTTTT. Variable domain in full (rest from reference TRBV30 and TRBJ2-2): SQTIHQWPATLVQPVGSPLSLECTVEGTSNPNLYWYRQAAGRGLQLLFYSVGIGQISSEVPQNLSASRPQDRQFILSSKKLLLSDSGFYLCAWSLRQGDTGELFFGEGSRLTVL.